This T cell receptor beta chain was sequenced in a study of T cell repertoires in cytomegalovirus infection. Overall study: Well-studied HLA-B-restricted epitopes and recently identified HLA-C-restricted epitopes of CMV were both used in the study. From public TCR beta signatures came an indication of both CMV infection and matching HLA type.

Broader study findings: HLA-C-restricted CMV-specific TCR beta clonotypes prevailed in the ex vivo response. CMV carriers having the relevant HLA were flagged by cumulative public TCR beta family frequency.

The germline CDR1 and CDR2 sequences are SNHLY and FYNNEI. The CDR3 consists of 15 residues. V lost 3 bases and J lost 4, with 15 bases in between. Worth noting for this clonotype: Its antigen is unknown.

MiXCR, applied by TCRdb to the reads, yields one record per CDR3 protein. In the table there are around 570,000 distinct CDR3 sequences, under 45% of which are singletons. The receptor comes from a human donor in good health (CMV status not recorded). Some clones in this sample may be carry-over from other donors' samples. Sequenced here: cultured PBMCs, sampled from culture after CMV antigen stimulation. The J gene is TRBJ1-2, the V gene TRBV2; D ambiguous. The CDR3 loop is CASSEDHTTTYGYTF. Here the CDR3 DNA reads TGTGCCAGCAGTGAGGACCACACTACTACCTATGGCTACACCTTC.